A single sample gave rise to the 22 T cell receptor beta chains below, sequenced in a study of monozygotic twins with inflammatory bowel disease. From the 5' RACE reads, TCRdb lists one entry per CDR3 protein and no DNA. The specimen's table records 440,000 or so distinct CDR3 sequences. The sequencing sample was made of blood. These receptors were obtained from a human donor with ulcerative colitis or Crohn's disease, or a healthy co-twin of an affected twin (not recorded which).

The rearrangement uses TRBV10-2 and TRBJ1-3. Germline assignment: CDR1 WSHSY and CDR2 SAAADI. The CDR3 runs 16 residues. The CDR3 sequence: CASSETVTASGNTIYF.

The chain recombines TRBV18 with TRBJ2-7; there is no DNA to check the TCRdb D call of TRBD2. The CDR3 has 15 amino acids. CDR1 is KGHSH, CDR2 LQKENI, per germline. The CDR3 is CASSPGLAASYEQYF.

The chain recombines TRBV7-3 with TRBJ2-2; the D gene TCRdb calls, TRBD1, cannot be checked with no DNA. Germline CDR1 and CDR2: SGHTA and FQGTGA. This CDR3 has 16 amino acids. CDR3 loop: CASSLSGIGNTGELFF.

V and J are TRBV28 and TRBJ2-1; TCRdb's assignment of TRBD1 cannot be checked, as there is no DNA. Germline V gene lookup returns CDR1 MDHEN and CDR2 SYDVKM. The CDR3 consists of 16 residues. CDR3: CASSLRGGSSYKEQFF. Using reference TRBV28 and TRBJ2-1 for the parts outside the CDR3, the full variable domain is DVKVTQSSRYLVKRTGEKVFLECVQDMDHENMFWYRQDPGLGLRLIYFSYDVKMKEKGDIPEGYSVSREKKERFSLILESASTNQTSMYLCASSLRGGSSYKEQFFGPGTRLTVL.

The chain couples TRBV20-1 to TRBJ2-7; TCRdb proposes TRBD1, but this gene call is untestable without DNA. The CDR3 length is 12 residues. The germline V gene has CDR1 DFQATT and CDR2 SNEGSKA (reference sequence). CDR3 amino acids: CSASSDSSEQYF.

The chain recombines TRBV30 with TRBJ2-3. This CDR3 region has 12 residues. Germline loops: CDR1 GTSNPN, CDR2 SVGIG (reference sequence). The CDR3 protein is CAWGVVADTQYF.

The chain recombines TRBV5-1 with TRBJ2-1; the D gene TCRdb calls, TRBD2, cannot be checked with no DNA. Germline values: CDR1 SGHRS, CDR2 YFSETQ. The CDR3 is made up of 15 amino acids. The CDR3 sequence: CASSLVSGGYNEQFF.

The chain carries TRBV5-6 and TRBJ1-2. This CDR3 contains 13 residues. CDR1 and CDR2 from the germline V gene are SGHDT and YYEEEE. The CDR3 sequence: CASSRGIGYGYTF.

The CDR3 reads CSASTGPMAPLHF. J is TRBJ1-6 and V is TRBV20-1. This CDR3 spans 13 amino acids. Germline V gives CDR1 DFQATT, CDR2 SNEGSKA (reference sequence).

The rearrangement joins TRBV27 to TRBJ2-2; TCRdb reports TRBD2, a call that lacks DNA to check it against. This CDR3 spans 17 amino acids. Germline CDR1 is MNHEY and CDR2 is SMNVEV (reference sequence). The CDR3 reads CASSFRGRVNDTGELFF.

The chain carries TRBV7-3 and TRBJ1-5; as DNA is missing, the TRBD1 call by TCRdb cannot be tested. Germline lookup yields CDR1 SGHTA and CDR2 FQGTGA. This CDR3 is 13 amino acids long. The CDR3: CATADREYQPQHF. Based on the CDR3 plus reference TRBV7-3 and TRBJ1-5, the full variable domain is GAGVSQTPSNKVTEKGKYVELRCDPISGHTALYWYRQSLGQGPEFLIYFQGTGAADDSGLPNDRFFAVRPEGSVSTLKIQRTERGDSAVYLCATADREYQPQHFGDGTRLSIL.

The chain carries TRBV7-2 and TRBJ2-7; TCRdb gives TRBD1 as the D gene, but with no DNA this cannot be confirmed. The CDR3 has 14 amino acids. The germline V gene has CDR1 SGHTA and CDR2 FQGNSA. The CDR3 here is CASSLSGITSGQYF.

The J gene is TRBJ2-7, the V gene TRBV5-4; without DNA, the TCRdb call of TRBD2 cannot be checked. Germline V gene sequence: CDR1 SGHNT, CDR2 YYREEE (reference sequence). This CDR3 is built from 15 residues. The CDR3 spells CASSLAPSGSYEQYF.

The gene calls are TRBV4-1 and TRBJ2-1; TCRdb's assignment of TRBD2 cannot be checked, as there is no DNA. This CDR3 has 14 residues. The germline V gene encodes CDR1 MGHRA and CDR2 YSYEKL. This CDR3 reads CASSLSGGPNEQFF.

The CDR3: CASSLGLAGPDTQYF. The rearrangement uses TRBV5-1 and TRBJ2-3; no DNA is available, so the TRBD2 call from TCRdb remains unchecked. The CDR3 is 15 amino acids. The V gene's germline CDR1 is SGHRS and CDR2 YFSETQ.

This chain connects TRBV3-1 to TRBJ1-6; the D gene TCRdb calls, TRBD1, cannot be checked with no DNA. Germline CDR1 LGHDT, CDR2 YNNKEL (reference sequence). This CDR3 region has 16 residues. The chain's CDR3 is CASSQVLRGSNSPLHF.

The rearrangement joins TRBV27 to TRBJ1-1; the TCRdb D gene call, TRBD1, has no DNA to confirm it. Germline-derived CDR1 and CDR2 are MNHEY and SMNVEV (reference sequence). The CDR3 runs 17 residues. CDR3 sequence reads: CASSFSTGGAYRTEAFF.

The genes are TRBV7-3 and TRBJ2-2. The CDR3 totals 16 residues. The germline V gene has CDR1 SGHTA and CDR2 FQGTGA. CDR3 residues: CASSSTGAANTGELFF.

This chain uses TRBV6-2 or TRBV6-3 with TRBJ1-1; TCRdb's D gene call, TRBD1, goes unchecked for lack of DNA. There are 16 residues in the CDR3. CDR1 is MNHEY and CDR2 is SVGEGT in the germline V gene. CDR3 region: CASSYAGWGGQTEAFF.

The genes are TRBV6-1 and TRBJ2-3; with no DNA, the TCRdb D assignment of TRBD2 cannot be verified. Germline V gene sequence: CDR1 MNHNS, CDR2 SASEGT. This CDR3 contains 15 residues. The CDR3 reads CASSGGLHGGDTQYF.

The rearrangement joins TRBV5-1 to TRBJ2-5; no DNA is available, so the TRBD2 call from TCRdb remains unchecked. Germline CDR1 reads SGHRS; CDR2 reads YFSETQ. The CDR3 sequence is 15 residues long. CDR3 sequence reads: CASSLGNALQETQYF.

The V call is TRBV29-1, the J call TRBJ2-2; TCRdb picks TRBD2, but there is no DNA to check that call. Per germline, CDR1 SQVTM and CDR2 ANQGSEA. The CDR3 is 13 residues long. The CDR3 reads CSVGSGRTGELFF.